Listed below are T cell receptor beta chains from one sample, sequenced in a study of CD8 T cells in Susac syndrome. TCRdb recomputed calls from the immunoSEQ multiplex PCR reads with MiXCR, one row per CDR3 protein. Of about 90,000 distinct CDR3 sequences in the sample, 90% to 97% were seen once. Sequenced input: CD8+ T cells from PBMCs. These TCRs come from a human donor with Susac syndrome. CDR3s include the opening cysteine and the closing phenylalanine or tryptophan. A D gene is named only where the DNA matches it firmly.

TRBJ2-7 | TRBV20-1 | NA | CSALTRGAYEQYF | TGCAGTGCTCTGACTAGGGGGGCCTACGAGCAGTACTTC
TRBJ2-7 | TRBV14 | NA | CASSQEVTEITEQYF | TGTGCCAGCAGCCAAGAAGTTACAGAGATTACGGAGCAGTACTTC
TRBJ2-5 | TRBV28 | TRBD1 | CASINARGRGETQYF | TGTGCCAGCATTAACGCCAGGGGGCGCGGAGAGACCCAGTACTTC
TRBJ2-2 | TRBV3-1 | TRBD1 | CASRYRTGRNTGELFF | TGTGCCAGCAGATACAGGACAGGACGGAACACCGGGGAGCTGTTTTTT
TRBJ2-5 | TRBV9 | NA | CASSVEWQGRETQYF | TGTGCCAGCAGCGTAGAGTGGCAGGGGAGGGAGACCCAGTACTTC
TRBJ2-4 | TRBV7-2 | TRBD2 | CASSSQTSGAKNIQYF | TGTGCCAGCAGCTCCCAAACTAGCGGGGCCAAAAACATTCAGTACTTC
TRBJ1-1 | TRBV30 | NA | CAWTSGVNTEAFF | TGTGCCTGGACTTCGGGCGTGAACACTGAAGCTTTCTTT
TRBJ2-7 | TRBV5-1 | NA | CASSLLLHLRDMNSYEQYF | TGCGCCAGCAGCTTGTTGCTGCACCTCCGGGACATGAATTCCTACGAGCAGTACTTC
TRBJ2-7 | TRBV9 | TRBD1 | CASSPPQWDRPYEQYF | TGTGCCAGCAGCCCTCCCCAGTGGGACAGACCCTACGAGCAGTACTTC
TRBJ1-4 | TRBV12-3/TRBV12-4 | TRBD1 | CASSSTGVTEKLFF | TGTGCCAGCAGCTCAACAGGGGTAACTGAAAAACTGTTTTTT